This T cell receptor beta chain was captured by sequencing in a study of cytomegalovirus exposure and HLA in healthy donors. Study findings and constraints: V- and J-gene trimming of TCR beta was linked (in a later analysis) to a missense DCLRE1C variant.

Primers for the PCR totalled 60 Vbeta and 13 Jbeta. The protocol was immunoSEQ multiplex PCR, while the TCRdb copy is restricted to in-frame clones and leaves out a portion. The sample contains 200,000 or so clones, more than 75% of which appear only once. V lost 4 bases to trimming and J lost 4 bases, with 14 bases between them. The CDR3 length is 14 residues. Germline-derived CDR1 and CDR2 are SGDLS and YYNGEE. For this clone: Its antigen is unknown.

The V call is TRBV9, the J call TRBJ1-2; tentatively, D is TRBD1 (6 bases). The TCR comes from a woman aged 50 to 60 in good health and CMV-seropositive. The sample taken for sequencing was PBMCs. The CDR3 sequence: CASSPGSDSYGYTF. CDR3 coding DNA: TGTGCCAGCAGCCCAGGGTCGGACAGCTATGGCTACACCTTC.